A selection of T cell receptor beta chains follows, all from one sample in a study of T cells in Graves' hyperthyroidism and ophthalmopathy. In TCRdb, the multiplex PCR reads were re-called with MiXCR into one record per CDR3 protein. Altogether approximately 560,000 distinct CDR3 sequences are present, 15% to 17% being singletons, with the ten largest covering approximately 7.4%. The sequenced sample was blood. These receptors were obtained from a woman in her twenties or thirties with Graves' hyperthyroidism. Each CDR3 is given without its conserved first and last residue.

CDR3	V	J
ASSQEDRGLITGELF	TRBV4-1	TRBJ2-2
ASSLVAGGGYNEQF	TRBV11-2	TRBJ2-1
ASSYDRMDGYT	TRBV6-1	TRBJ1-2
ASSYKMAGALYEQY	TRBV6-2/TRBV6-3	TRBJ2-7
ASSFDRGGISGANVLT	TRBV7-2	TRBJ2-6
ATPAGPGGSEQF	TRBV24-1	TRBJ2-1
ASSLSGGRRYEQY	TRBV27	TRBJ2-7
ASSLASGILDEQF	TRBV7-9	TRBJ2-1
ASSVSSQGFDTDTQY	TRBV7-9	TRBJ2-3
AWSRGEAGETYEQY	TRBV30	TRBJ2-7
SAISGPGLYEQY	TRBV20-1	TRBJ2-7
SARGTIGNEQF	TRBV20-1	TRBJ2-1
ASRAGQLNQPQH	TRBV6-1	TRBJ1-5
ASAGWGHSNTGELF	TRBV19	TRBJ2-2
ATGLAGILTEAGANVLT	TRBV10-3	TRBJ2-6
ASSPVGTGNTIY	TRBV18	TRBJ1-3
ASSTGDSDNEQF	TRBV5-4	TRBJ2-1
ASSQGVEYNNEQF	TRBV4-2	TRBJ2-1
ATSDCCRGRVGDTQY	TRBV24-1	TRBJ2-3
SAPGLAGNTDTQY	TRBV20-1	TRBJ2-3
AWSPRDTQY	TRBV30	TRBJ2-3
ASSTTGGLQPQH	TRBV6-1	TRBJ1-5
ASSVEGSVEIEGYT	TRBV9	TRBJ1-2
SATKGQSSYNEQF	TRBV20-1	TRBJ2-1
ASSQSSGSTYNEQF	TRBV3-1	TRBJ2-1
ATSRGTGVYSNQPQH	TRBV15	TRBJ1-5
SAREASRPYNEQF	TRBV20-1	TRBJ2-1
SVDRDSTDTQY	TRBV29-1	TRBJ2-3
ASSTREEQY	TRBV28	TRBJ2-7
AIRGTGTTEAF	TRBV6-1	TRBJ1-1
ASSPGENTIY	TRBV4-2	TRBJ1-3
SVEGGLRVAF	TRBV29-1	TRBJ1-1
AWSPTFLAGVNEQF	TRBV30	TRBJ2-1
ASSFGDPRETQY	TRBV2	TRBJ2-5
SATYSGPTDTQY	TRBV20-1	TRBJ2-3
AISGQGAIDEQF	TRBV10-3	TRBJ2-1
SVEDPGSSGRDAGELF	TRBV29-1	TRBJ2-2
SVEGAPLAGGEYEQY	TRBV29-1	TRBJ2-7